This entry lists 14 T cell receptor beta chains sequenced from one sample in a study of T cells expressing NK-cell markers. TCRdb processed the 5' RACE reads again and assigns one entry to each CDR3 protein, with no DNA. The sample data list 130,000 to 150,000 distinct CDR3 sequences. The specimen was blood T cells: a sorted CD56 or NKG2C T cell subset, CD4+ or CD8+ T cells, or bulk PBMC T cells (not recorded which). The source is a man aged 18 to 29 in good health.

This chain joins TRBV19 and TRBJ1-5. CDR3 size: 14 residues. The germline V gene has CDR1 LNHDA and CDR2 SQIVND (reference sequence). CDR3 sequence: CASSITATNQPQHF.

This rearrangement joins TRBV19 to TRBJ2-3; the D call from TCRdb, TRBD2, cannot be confirmed without DNA. This CDR3 region has 17 residues. In germline, CDR1 is LNHDA, CDR2 SQIVND (reference sequence). CDR3 protein: CASSINGLAGVTDTQYF. Variable domain in full (rest from reference TRBV19 and TRBJ2-3): DGGITQSPKYLFRKEGQNVTLSCEQNLNHDAMYWYRQDPGQGLRLIYYSQIVNDFQKGDIAEGYSVSREKKESFPLTVTSAQKNPTAFYLCASSINGLAGVTDTQYFGPGTRLTVL.

This chain joins TRBV4-3 and TRBJ2-3. The CDR3 runs to 16 residues. Germline loops: CDR1 LGHNA, CDR2 YSLEER. The CDR3 loop is CASSQDSGLAADTQYF.

CDR3 region: CASSPGQTVAKNIQYF. J is TRBJ2-4 and V is TRBV3-1; with no DNA, the TCRdb D assignment of TRBD1 cannot be verified. Germline loops: CDR1 LGHDT, CDR2 YNNKEL (reference sequence). The CDR3 has 16 amino acids.

The gene calls are TRBV7-9 and TRBJ2-7; TCRdb returns TRBD1, unconfirmable since there is no DNA. The CDR3 consists of 16 residues. The V gene's germline CDR1 is SEHNR and CDR2 FQNEAQ (reference sequence). This chain's CDR3 is CASSLESGTGDYEQYF.

The V and J genes are TRBV11-3 and TRBJ1-2; the TCRdb D gene call, TRBD1, has no DNA to confirm it. CDR3 size: 14 residues. Per the germline V gene, CDR1 is SGHNT and CDR2 is YENEEA. This CDR3 reads CASSTRTAFYGYTF. Combining the CDR3 with reference TRBV11-3 and TRBJ1-2 gives the whole variable domain EAGVVQSPRYKIIEKKQPVAFWCNPISGHNTLYWYLQNLGQGPELLIRYENEEAVDDSQLPKDRFSAERLKGVDSTLKIQPAELGDSAVYLCASSTRTAFYGYTFGSGTRLTVV.

This chain connects TRBV9 to TRBJ2-3. The germline V gene has CDR1 SGDLS and CDR2 YYNGEE. CDR3 length: 14 amino acids. The CDR3 sequence is CASSGATSGDTQYF.

V and J are TRBV2 and TRBJ2-5; TCRdb lists TRBD1, though no DNA is available to test this call. The germline V gene has CDR1 SNHLY and CDR2 FYNNEI. The CDR3 covers 14 residues. CDR3 in amino acids: CASSQNPGRETQYF.

The gene calls are TRBV24-1 and TRBJ1-1; the D gene TCRdb calls, TRBD1, cannot be checked with no DNA. Per the germline V gene, CDR1 is KGHDR and CDR2 is SFDVKD. The CDR3 length is 14 residues. The CDR3 sequence: CATRGGGENTEAFF.

V usage is TRBV14 and J usage is TRBJ1-1. Looked up from germline, CDR1 is SGHDN and CDR2 is FVKESK. This CDR3 has 14 residues. The CDR3 reads CASSQLDGNTEAFF.

This chain joins TRBV5-1 and TRBJ2-3; TCRdb's D call, TRBD2, is unchecked because there is no DNA. This CDR3 is 19 amino acids long. Per the germline V gene, CDR1 is SGHRS and CDR2 is YFSETQ. The CDR3: CASSFDRLAGSLSTDTQYF. Complete variable domain (other parts from reference TRBV5-1 and TRBJ2-3): KAGVTQTPRYLIKTRGQQVTLSCSPISGHRSVSWYQQTPGQGLQFLFEYFSETQRNKGNFPGRFSGRQFSNSRSEMNVSTLELGDSALYLCASSFDRLAGSLSTDTQYFGPGTRLTVL.

The chain combines TRBV6-2 or TRBV6-3 with TRBJ2-7; TCRdb's D gene call, TRBD1, goes unchecked for lack of DNA. The CDR3 covers 15 residues. The germline gives CDR1 MNHEY, CDR2 SVGEGT. The CDR3 region is CASRNYGTKDYEQYF.

The chain combines TRBV11-1 with TRBJ2-3; TCRdb designates TRBD2, a call that cannot be tested without DNA. The germline gives CDR1 SGHAT, CDR2 FQDESV (reference sequence). CDR3 length equals 20 residues. This chain's CDR3 is CASSPREGLAGEIDTDTQYF.

The J gene is TRBJ2-2, the V gene TRBV4-2; TCRdb's D call of TRBD2 is untestable without DNA. The CDR3 is made up of 18 amino acids. The germline CDR1 and CDR2 sequences are LGHNA and YNFKEQ. Here the CDR3 reads CASSQVGLAGGNTGELFF.